This T cell receptor beta chain was sequenced for a study of blood T cell repertoires in COVID-19. Participant-reported clinical history was the basis for cohort assignment. The CDR3 length is 15 residues. CDR1 is SGHTA and CDR2 is FQGNSA in the germline V gene. V lost 1 base and J lost 3, with 11 bases in between. Libraries were prepared by immunoSEQ multiplex PCR; TCRdb keeps only in-frame clonotypes and omits some of them. Of under 450,000 clones listed, 91% were seen once; the top ten hold about 0.9%. The sample comprised PBMCs or T cells enriched from blood (not recorded which). This TCR was recovered from a woman aged 35 to 49 who had been exposed to COVID-19. J is TRBJ2-3 and V is TRBV7-2, with D tentatively TRBD2 (5 bases). The CDR3 here is CASSLERPKTDTQYF. The CDR3 nucleotides are TGTGCCAGCAGCTTAGAGCGGCCCAAGACAGATACGCAGTATTTT.